This record looks at one T cell receptor beta chain sequence and its context. This clonotype was seen at least ten times. What antigen it recognizes has not been identified. Base-call qualities are not available, and no considerably larger clone is one nucleotide away. This specimen belongs to a study of Graves' ophthalmopathy and Graves' hyperthyroidism (dated by TCRdb to the late 2010s). Turning to the overall study: Peripheral blood samples were taken at the time of initial diagnosis, before any treatment was given. TCR beta repertoire signatures were used to distinguish Graves' ophthalmopathy from Graves' hyperthyroidism and to predict progression to ophthalmopathy. In total, 135 blood samples were TCR-sequenced: 40 to 45 ophthalmopathy, 75 hyperthyroidism and about 17 hyperthyroidism-to-ophthalmopathy patients. To explore V-J signatures that separate ophthalmopathy from hyperthyroidism, a discovery set of approximately 100 patients was enrolled, consisting of approximately 45 with ophthalmopathy and some 56 with stable hyperthyroidism. An independent validation cohort comprised about 20 hyperthyroidism patients and 15 to 17 patients who later progressed from hyperthyroidism to ophthalmopathy. In more than five hyperthyroidism patients, T-cell repertoires of thyroid tissue and blood were compared. Following sampling, methimazole starting at 30 mg daily was administered to hyperthyroidism patients, and high-dose intravenous methylprednisolone was administered to ophthalmopathy patients. Results the study describes overall, beyond this receptor: Most of the expanded thyroid clonotypes with a frequency above 0.001 were also detected in blood, and it was suggested that the thyroid immune response may be reflected by blood repertoires. Ophthalmopathy was separated from stable hyperthyroidism by the 13-signature model with just under 90% sensitivity and less than 82% specificity in cross-validation and with 80%/75% in the test set. Sample size was not predetermined statistically, and investigators were not blinded to group allocation. In validation, the model predicted ophthalmopathy progression with 55% to 71% sensitivity and 72.22% specificity; some 13 predicted patients were CT-confirmed with GO in a median of 6.5 months.

The CDR3 sequence holds 14 residues, the cysteine and phenylalanine included. Only the CDR3 part of the read is kept: 42 bases, read in frame from the first base. Relative to germline, V is 0 bases shorter and J is 7 bases shorter, with 13 bases between their ends. The CDR1 and CDR2 encoded by the germline V gene are SGHVS and FNYEAQ. The ophthalmopathy patients had moderately to severely active disease, with a Clinical Activity Score of 3 or higher, a NOSPECS grade of 4 or higher, and a disease duration of less than 3 months. Patients were excluded if they had other autoimmune diseases, uncontrolled infections, pregnancy or lactation. Diagnosis was based on clinical symptoms, serum thyroxine, TRAb, thyroid ultrasound and orbital computed tomography. Ficoll-Paque density gradient centrifugation was used to isolate PBMCs from about 9.4 ml of fresh peripheral blood. Total RNA was extracted with Trizol reagent and quality-checked on an Agilent 2100 Bioanalyzer.

TCR beta CDR3 regions were amplified from RNA transcripts for repertoire sequencing. The first round of RT-PCR was done with HTBI primers and the Qiagen OneStep RT-PCR kit, and was followed by a second round of multiplex PCR, then size selection and purification. The libraries underwent paired-end sequencing with 100 bp reads on an Illumina HiSeq2000. The published analysis was carried out like this. Reads were processed with SOAPnuke, discarding reads with adapters, uncalled bases, mean Phred below 15, or no exact constant-primer or identifier match. COPE v1.2.5 was used to merge high-quality paired reads. Clonotypes were defined as unique nucleotide sequences and were aligned to IMGT TRB V, D and J references using MiTCR v1.1. Only V-J combinations with frequency above 0.0001 were analysed, covering over 99% of repertoires. A TCR clonal expansion and chaos score per V-J combination was defined as the ratio of F50 clonal expansion to chaos observed in the TCRdist matrix. Welch's t-statistics and random forest were used to narrow the features down to about a dozen V-J combinations, which were then fed into a naive Bayes classifier. The Morisita-Horn index was used to measure how similar the thyroid and blood repertoires were. Through fastp at Q25 and MiXCR, TCRdb rebuilt clones from the public reads, retaining in-frame beta chains. Each CDR3 protein gets just one entry, which takes the most common genes and DNA from the rows behind it. The V and J calls, along with clone size, are taken from TCRdb and not from the paper's own processing. The sample records 200,000 to 300,000 distinct CDR3 sequences, around 50% of which are singletons. Clones ranked in the top ten supply over 40% of the sample.

The clonotype was recovered from an adult man with Graves' ophthalmopathy. Sequenced material: peripheral blood. This sequence uses TRBV7-6 and TRBJ2-7; the D gene is perhaps TRBD2, on 5 matching bases. DNA sequence: TGTGCCAGCAGCTTAGCGCTGAGGGATTCAGAGCAGTACTTC. Protein translation: CASSLALRDSEQYF.